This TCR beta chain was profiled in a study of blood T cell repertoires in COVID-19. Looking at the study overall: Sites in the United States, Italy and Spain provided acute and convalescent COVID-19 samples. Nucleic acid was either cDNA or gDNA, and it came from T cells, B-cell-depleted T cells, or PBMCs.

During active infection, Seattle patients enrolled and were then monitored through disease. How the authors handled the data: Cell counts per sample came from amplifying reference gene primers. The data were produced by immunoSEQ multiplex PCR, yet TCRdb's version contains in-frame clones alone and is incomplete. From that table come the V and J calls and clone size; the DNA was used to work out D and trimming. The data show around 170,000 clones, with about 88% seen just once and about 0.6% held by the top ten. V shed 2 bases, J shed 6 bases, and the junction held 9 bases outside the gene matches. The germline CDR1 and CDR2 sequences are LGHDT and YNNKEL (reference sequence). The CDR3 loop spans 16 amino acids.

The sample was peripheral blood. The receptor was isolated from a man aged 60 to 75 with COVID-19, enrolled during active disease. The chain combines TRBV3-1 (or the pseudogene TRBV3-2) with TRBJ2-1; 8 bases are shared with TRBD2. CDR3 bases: TGTGCCAGCAGCCAATATGCGGGGGGCCGATTCAATGAGCAGTTCTTC. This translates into CASSQYAGGRFNEQFF.